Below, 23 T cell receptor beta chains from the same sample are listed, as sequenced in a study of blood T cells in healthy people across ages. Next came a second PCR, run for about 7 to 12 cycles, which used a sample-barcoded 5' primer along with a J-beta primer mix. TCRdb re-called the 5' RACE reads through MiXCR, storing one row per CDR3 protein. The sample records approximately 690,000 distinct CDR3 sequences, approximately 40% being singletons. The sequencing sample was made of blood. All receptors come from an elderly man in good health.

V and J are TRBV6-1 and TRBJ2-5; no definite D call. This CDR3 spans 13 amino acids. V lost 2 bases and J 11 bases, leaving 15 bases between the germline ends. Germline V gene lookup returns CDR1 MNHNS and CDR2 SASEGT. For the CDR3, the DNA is TGTGCCAGCAGTGAAATCACCGTCTATGAGCAGTACTTC. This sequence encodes CASSEITVYEQYF.

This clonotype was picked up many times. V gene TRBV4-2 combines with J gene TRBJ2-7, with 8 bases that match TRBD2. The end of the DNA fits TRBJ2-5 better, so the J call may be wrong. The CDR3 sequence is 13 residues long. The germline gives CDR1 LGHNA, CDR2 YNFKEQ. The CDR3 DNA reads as TGTGCCAGCAGCGCTAGCGGGCGGGAGACCCAGTACTTC. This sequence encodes CASSASGRETQYF.

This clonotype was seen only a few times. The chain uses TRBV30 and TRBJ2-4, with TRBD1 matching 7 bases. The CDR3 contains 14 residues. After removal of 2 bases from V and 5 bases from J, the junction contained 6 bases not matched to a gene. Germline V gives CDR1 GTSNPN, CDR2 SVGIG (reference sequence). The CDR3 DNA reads TGTGCCTGGAGTTTCGGACAGGAGCAAAACATTCAGTACTTC. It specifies CAWSFGQEQNIQYF.

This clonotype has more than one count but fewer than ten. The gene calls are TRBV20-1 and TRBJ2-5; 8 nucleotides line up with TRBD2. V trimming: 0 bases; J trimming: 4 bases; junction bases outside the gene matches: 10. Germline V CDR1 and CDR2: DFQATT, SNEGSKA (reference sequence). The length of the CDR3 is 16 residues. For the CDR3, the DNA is TGCAGTGCTAGAGATTGGAGCGGGAGTGGCCCAGAGACCCAGTACTTC. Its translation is CSARDWSGSGPETQYF.

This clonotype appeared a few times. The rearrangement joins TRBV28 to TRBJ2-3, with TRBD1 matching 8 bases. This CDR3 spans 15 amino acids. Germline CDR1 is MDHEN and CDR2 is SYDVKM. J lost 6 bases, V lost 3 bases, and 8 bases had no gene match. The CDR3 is CASSFSGTGGDTQYF. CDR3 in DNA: TGTGCCAGCAGTTTCTCCGGGACAGGAGGGGATACGCAGTATTTT.

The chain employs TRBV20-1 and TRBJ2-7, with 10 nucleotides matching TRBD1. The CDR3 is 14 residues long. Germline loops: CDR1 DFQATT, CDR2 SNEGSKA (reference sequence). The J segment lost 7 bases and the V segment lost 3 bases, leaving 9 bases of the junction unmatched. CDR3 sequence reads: CSASPTGGIDEQYF. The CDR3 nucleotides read TGCAGTGCTAGCCCGACAGGGGGCATCGATGAGCAGTACTTC.

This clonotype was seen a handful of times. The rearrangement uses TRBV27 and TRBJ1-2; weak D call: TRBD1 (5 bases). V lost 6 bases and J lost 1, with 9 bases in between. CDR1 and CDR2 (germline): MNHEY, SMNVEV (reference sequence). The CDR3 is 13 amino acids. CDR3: CASRLGGNYGYTF. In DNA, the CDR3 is TGTGCCAGCAGACTGGGGGGTAACTATGGCTACACCTTC.

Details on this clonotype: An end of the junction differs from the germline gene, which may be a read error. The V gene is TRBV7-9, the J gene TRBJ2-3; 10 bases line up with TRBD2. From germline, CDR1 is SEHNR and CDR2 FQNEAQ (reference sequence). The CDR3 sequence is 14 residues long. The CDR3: CACSLSGRTDTQYF. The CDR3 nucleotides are TGTGCCTGCAGCCTTAGCGGGAGGACAGATACGCAGTATTTT.

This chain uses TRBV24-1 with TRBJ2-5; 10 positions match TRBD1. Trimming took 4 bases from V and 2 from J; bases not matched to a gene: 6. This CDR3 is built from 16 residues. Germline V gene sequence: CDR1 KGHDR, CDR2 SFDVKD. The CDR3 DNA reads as TGTGCCACCAGTGAAACCGGGACAGGGGAACAAGAGACCCAGTACTTC. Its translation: CATSETGTGEQETQYF.

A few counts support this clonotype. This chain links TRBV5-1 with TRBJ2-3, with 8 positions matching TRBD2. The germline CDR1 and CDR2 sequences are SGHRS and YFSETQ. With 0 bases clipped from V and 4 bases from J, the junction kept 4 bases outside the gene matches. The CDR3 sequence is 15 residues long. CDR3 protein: CASSLEASGSDTQYF. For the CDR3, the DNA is TGCGCCAGCAGCTTGGAGGCTAGCGGGTCAGATACGCAGTATTTT.

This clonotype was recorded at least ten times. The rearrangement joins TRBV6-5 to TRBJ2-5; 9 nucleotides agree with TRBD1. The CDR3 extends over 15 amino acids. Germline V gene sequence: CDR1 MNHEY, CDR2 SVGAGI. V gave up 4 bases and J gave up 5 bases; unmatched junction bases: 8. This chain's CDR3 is CASSSPGQGRETQYF. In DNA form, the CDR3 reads TGTGCCAGCAGTTCCCCGGGACAGGGTCGGGAGACCCAGTACTTC.

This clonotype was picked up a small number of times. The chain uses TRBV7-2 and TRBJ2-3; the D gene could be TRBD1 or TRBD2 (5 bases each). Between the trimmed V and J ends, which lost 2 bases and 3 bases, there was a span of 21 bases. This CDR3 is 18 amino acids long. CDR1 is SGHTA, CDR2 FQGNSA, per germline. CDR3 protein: CASSLFGAGRMGTDTQYF. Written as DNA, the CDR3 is TGTGCCAGCAGCTTATTCGGGGCTGGTCGAATGGGTACAGATACGCAGTATTTT. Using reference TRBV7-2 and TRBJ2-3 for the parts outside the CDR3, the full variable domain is GAGVSQSPSNKVTEKGKDVELRCDPISGHTALYWYRQSLGQGLEFLIYFQGNSAPDKSGLPSDRFSAERTGGSVSTLTIQRTQQEDSAVYLCASSLFGAGRMGTDTQYFGPGTRLTVL.

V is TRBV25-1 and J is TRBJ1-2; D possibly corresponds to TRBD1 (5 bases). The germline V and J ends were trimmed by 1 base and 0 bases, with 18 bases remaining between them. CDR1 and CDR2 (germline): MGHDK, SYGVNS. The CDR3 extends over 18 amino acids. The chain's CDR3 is CASSEWLGQESTNYGYTF. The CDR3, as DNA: TGTGCCAGCAGTGAATGGTTGGGGCAGGAGAGTACTAACTATGGCTACACCTTC.

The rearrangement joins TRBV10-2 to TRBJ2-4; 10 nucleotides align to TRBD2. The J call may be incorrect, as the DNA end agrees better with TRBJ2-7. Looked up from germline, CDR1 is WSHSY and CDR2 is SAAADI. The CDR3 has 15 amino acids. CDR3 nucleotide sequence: TGCGCCAGCAGTGAGTCCAGGACTAGCGGTTCCGAGCAGTACTTC. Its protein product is CASSESRTSGSEQYF.

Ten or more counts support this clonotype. The CDR3 coding sequence is TGTGCCAGCAGCCCAAGCGGGGGGGCCTTGGAGACCCAGTACTTC. Residues: CASSPSGGALETQYF. V usage is TRBV7-2 and J usage is TRBJ2-5, with 10 bases that match TRBD2. The V and J ends lost 5 bases and 5 bases, in that order; junction bases with no gene match: 8. The CDR3 runs 15 residues. The germline CDR1 and CDR2 sequences are SGHTA and FQGNSA.

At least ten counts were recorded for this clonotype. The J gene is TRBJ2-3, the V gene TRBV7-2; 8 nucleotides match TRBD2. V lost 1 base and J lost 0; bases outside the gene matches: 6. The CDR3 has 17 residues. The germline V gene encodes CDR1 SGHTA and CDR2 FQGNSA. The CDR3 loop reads CASSLGRGGTSTDTQYF. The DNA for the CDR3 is TGTGCCAGCAGCTTAGGTCGCGGGGGGACTAGCACAGATACGCAGTATTTT.

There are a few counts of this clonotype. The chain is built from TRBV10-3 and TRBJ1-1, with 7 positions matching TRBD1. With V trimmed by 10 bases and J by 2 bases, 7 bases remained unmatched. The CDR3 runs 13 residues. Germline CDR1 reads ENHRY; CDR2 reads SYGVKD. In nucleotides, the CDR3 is TGTGCCACCACCGGGACAGTTAACACTGAAGCTTTCTTT. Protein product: CATTGTVNTEAFF.

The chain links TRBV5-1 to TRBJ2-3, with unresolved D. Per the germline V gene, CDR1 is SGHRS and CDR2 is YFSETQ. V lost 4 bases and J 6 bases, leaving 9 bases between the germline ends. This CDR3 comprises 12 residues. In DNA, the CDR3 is TGCGCCAGCAGCGGGCCCCCGGATACGCAGTATTTT. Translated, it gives CASSGPPDTQYF.

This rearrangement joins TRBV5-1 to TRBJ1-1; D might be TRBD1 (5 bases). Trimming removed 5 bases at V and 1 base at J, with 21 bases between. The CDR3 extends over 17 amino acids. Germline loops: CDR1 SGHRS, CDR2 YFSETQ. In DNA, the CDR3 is TGCGCCAGCAGTTATTCGGGACCGCAAGGGGCGAACACTGAAGCTTTCTTT. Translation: CASSYSGPQGANTEAFF.

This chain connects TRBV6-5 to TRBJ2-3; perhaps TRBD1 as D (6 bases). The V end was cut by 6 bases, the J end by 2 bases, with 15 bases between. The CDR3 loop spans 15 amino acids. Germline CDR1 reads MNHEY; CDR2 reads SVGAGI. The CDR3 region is CASREQRGNTDTQYF. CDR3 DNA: TGTGCCAGCAGAGAACAAAGGGGGAACACAGATACGCAGTATTTT.

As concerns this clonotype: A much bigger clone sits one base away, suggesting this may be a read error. The CDR3 loop is CASSQDRPGTQYF. CDR3 DNA sequence: TGCGCCAGCAGCCAGGACAGGCCAGGGACCCAGTACTTC. The chain is built from TRBV4-3 and TRBJ2-7, with 7 bases that match TRBD1. The J call may be mistaken, given a closer DNA end match to TRBJ2-5. Germline-derived CDR1 and CDR2 are LGHNA and YSLEER. The CDR3 has 13 residues.

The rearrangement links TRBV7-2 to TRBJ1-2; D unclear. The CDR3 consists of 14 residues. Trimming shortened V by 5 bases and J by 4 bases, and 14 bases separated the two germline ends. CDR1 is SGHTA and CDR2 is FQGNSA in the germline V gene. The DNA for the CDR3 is TGTGCCAGCAGCGGACGAGAAGCCGGCTATGGCTACACCTTC. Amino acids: CASSGREAGYGYTF.

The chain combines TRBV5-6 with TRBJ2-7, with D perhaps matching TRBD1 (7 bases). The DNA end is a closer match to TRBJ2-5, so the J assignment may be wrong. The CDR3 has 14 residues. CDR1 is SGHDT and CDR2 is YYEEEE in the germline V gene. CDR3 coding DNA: TGTGCCAGCAGCTTTGTGGCAGGGGGGGAGACCCAGTACTTC. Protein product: CASSFVAGGETQYF.